This T cell receptor beta chain derives from a study of beta chain features in type 1 diabetes. General study findings and limits: The naive, central memory and Treg TCRB repertoires looked more alike in patients than they did in healthy donors. Patients with Type 1 diabetes showed moderately but significantly shorter TCRB CDR3s in all four CD4+ subsets. A pattern of fewer insertions and more deletions at VDJ junctions was seen in type 1 diabetes patients.

Details on this clone: Its antigen is unidentified.

The entirety of the isolated RNA underwent reverse transcription, so expressed TCRB transcripts were sequenced. Libraries were prepared by immunoSEQ multiplex PCR; TCRdb keeps only in-frame clonotypes and omits some of them. This sample has about 300,000 clones, with 8% found just once. This CDR3 comprises 13 residues. Trimming stripped 4 bases from V and 2 bases from J, with 6 bases between. Germline CDR1 and CDR2: SSHAT and FNYEAQ (reference sequence). This chain connects TRBV7-7 to TRBJ1-3; D remains unclear. The clonotype comes from a woman aged 18-30 years in good health. Sequencing used central memory CD4+ T cells from blood. CDR3 residues: CASSSAPGNTIYF. CDR3 DNA sequence: TGTGCCAGCAGCTCCGCTCCTGGAAACACCATATATTTT.